Following are 12 T cell receptor beta chains from one sample sequenced in a study of T cell clonotyping in hematopoietic cell transplantation. Time point reported: recipient sample about 28 days before transplant, after cytoreduction. Produced via immunoSEQ multiplex PCR; TCRdb's table is partial and in-frame only. The top ten clones hold 1.5% to 2% of a sample with around 40,000 clones, roughly 96% of them seen once. The sequenced sample was peripheral blood mononuclear cells, obtained before stem cell transplant. The receptors derive from a man aged 40-55 years with chronic myeloid leukemia. Some clones in this sample may be carry-over from other donors' samples.

The gene calls are TRBV5-5 and TRBJ2-3, with TRBD1 matching over 7 bases. The junction had 7 bases not matched to a gene; V was cut back by 4 bases and J by 2 bases. The CDR3 loop spans 15 amino acids. Germline CDR1 SGHKS, CDR2 YYEKEE (reference sequence). CDR3 sequence: CASSPRGQPTDTQYF. In DNA form, the CDR3 reads TGTGCCAGCAGCCCCAGGGGACAGCCCACAGATACGCAGTATTTT.

The chain combines TRBV4-1 with TRBJ1-2; no firm D call. This CDR3 contains 15 residues. Germline V gene data show CDR1 as MGHRA and CDR2 as YSYEKL. V was trimmed by 1 base and J by 4 bases, leaving 13 bases between them. The CDR3 reads CASSQGGPGLYGYTF. In DNA form, the CDR3 reads TGCGCCAGCAGCCAAGGGGGTCCCGGCCTCTATGGCTACACCTTC.

This rearrangement joins TRBV19 to TRBJ1-5; D perhaps matches TRBD1 (5 bases). Germline CDR1 and CDR2: LNHDA and SQIVND (reference sequence). V lost 0 bases to trimming and J lost 6 bases, with 15 bases between them. CDR3 length: 16 amino acids. The CDR3 nucleotides are TGTGCCAGTAGTATAGATAGGACGGCAGGGCGTCAGCCCCAGCATTTT. Encoded protein: CASSIDRTAGRQPQHF.

The chain employs TRBV10-3 and TRBJ2-7; D call uncertain. Germline assignment: CDR1 ENHRY and CDR2 SYGVKD. The CDR3 is made up of 11 amino acids. The V end lost 3 bases, the J end lost 5 bases, and 5 bases lay between the germline ends. In nucleotides, the CDR3 is TGTGCCATCAGTGAATTAAACGAGCAGTACTTC. Residues: CAISELNEQYF.

This clone came up a few times. J is TRBJ1-1 and V is TRBV19; 7 bases match TRBD1. CDR1 LNHDA and CDR2 SQIVND come from the germline V gene (reference sequence). The V segment lost 6 bases and the J segment 0 bases; nucleotides outside the gene matches: 10. This CDR3 is built from 16 residues. CDR3 region: CASSRQGKGLNTEAFF. The CDR3 DNA follows: TGTGCCAGTAGCCGACAGGGTAAGGGTTTGAACACTGAAGCTTTCTTT.

The chain combines TRBV19 with TRBJ2-3; TRBD1 matches at 7 bases. The CDR3 is 13 residues long. Germline CDR1 LNHDA, CDR2 SQIVND (reference sequence). Unmatched junction bases numbered 8, after V lost 7 bases and J lost 7 bases. As DNA, the CDR3 is TGTGCCAGTACCCTAGGGACAGCCCATACGCAGTATTTT. Its protein is CASTLGTAHTQYF.

This clone was detected a few times. This chain uses TRBV4-3 with TRBJ1-1; 7 nucleotides line up with TRBD1. The CDR3 is made up of 13 amino acids. The germline V gene has CDR1 LGHNA and CDR2 YSLEER. V shed 4 bases and J 10 bases; nucleotides not matched to a gene: 9. In DNA, the CDR3 is TGCGCCAGCAGCCCCCAGGGGGACAGTCGAGCTTTCTTT. Residues: CASSPQGDSRAFF.

Only a few counts were recorded for this clone. The chain links TRBV25-1 to TRBJ1-2; the D gene is possibly TRBD1 (5 bases). Germline V CDR1 and CDR2: MGHDK, SYGVNS. This CDR3 has 14 amino acids. Trimming pared 3 bases from V and 3 bases from J, leaving 11 bases between. The CDR3 sequence is CASSDSRDDYGYTF. In DNA form, the CDR3 reads TGTGCCAGCAGTGACTCGCGGGACGACTATGGCTACACCTTC.

The gene calls are TRBV6-1 and TRBJ2-7; a weak D match, TRBD1 (6 bases). V dropped 5 bases and J dropped 1 base, with 12 bases sitting between them. Germline V gene sequence: CDR1 MNHNS, CDR2 SASEGT. The CDR3 is 14 residues long. CDR3 residues: CASSFDRYSYEQYF. DNA of the CDR3: TGTGCCAGCAGTTTTGACAGGTATTCCTACGAGCAGTACTTC.

With respect to this clone: Its ends do not fully match the called genes, so a read error is possible. The chain carries TRBV7-9 and TRBJ1-2, with D perhaps TRBD1 (5 bases). This CDR3 is 12 amino acids long. CDR1 is SEHNR and CDR2 is FQNEAQ in the germline V gene (reference sequence). CDR3 DNA sequence: TGTGCCAGCAGCCCCGGGACGGCGGATGTCCCCTTC. Its protein is CASSPGTADVPF.

The genes are TRBV7-8 and TRBJ1-2, with 8 bases matching TRBD1. CDR1 and CDR2 (germline): SGHVS, FQNEAQ. The CDR3 has 15 amino acids. V shed 2 bases and J 3 bases; nucleotides not matched to a gene: 5. As DNA, the CDR3 is TGTGCCAGCAGCTTACGGACAGGGCAATACTATGGCTACACCTTC. Translation gives CASSLRTGQYYGYTF. The whole variable domain, filled in from reference TRBV7-8 and TRBJ1-2, reads GAGVSQSPRYKVAKRGQDVALRCDPISGHVSLFWYQQALGQGPEFLTYFQNEAQLDKSGLPSDRFFAERPEGSVSTLKIQRTQQEDSAVYLCASSLRTGQYYGYTFGSGTRLTVV.

The V and J genes are TRBV5-4 and TRBJ1-1, with no clear D. Germline CDR1 reads SGHNT; CDR2 reads YYREEE (reference sequence). V dropped 3 bases and J dropped 1 base, with 13 bases sitting between them. The CDR3 has 15 amino acids. CDR3 loop: CASSSIEASNTEAFF. The CDR3 bases are TGTGCCAGCAGCTCGATTGAGGCGTCGAACACTGAAGCTTTCTTT.